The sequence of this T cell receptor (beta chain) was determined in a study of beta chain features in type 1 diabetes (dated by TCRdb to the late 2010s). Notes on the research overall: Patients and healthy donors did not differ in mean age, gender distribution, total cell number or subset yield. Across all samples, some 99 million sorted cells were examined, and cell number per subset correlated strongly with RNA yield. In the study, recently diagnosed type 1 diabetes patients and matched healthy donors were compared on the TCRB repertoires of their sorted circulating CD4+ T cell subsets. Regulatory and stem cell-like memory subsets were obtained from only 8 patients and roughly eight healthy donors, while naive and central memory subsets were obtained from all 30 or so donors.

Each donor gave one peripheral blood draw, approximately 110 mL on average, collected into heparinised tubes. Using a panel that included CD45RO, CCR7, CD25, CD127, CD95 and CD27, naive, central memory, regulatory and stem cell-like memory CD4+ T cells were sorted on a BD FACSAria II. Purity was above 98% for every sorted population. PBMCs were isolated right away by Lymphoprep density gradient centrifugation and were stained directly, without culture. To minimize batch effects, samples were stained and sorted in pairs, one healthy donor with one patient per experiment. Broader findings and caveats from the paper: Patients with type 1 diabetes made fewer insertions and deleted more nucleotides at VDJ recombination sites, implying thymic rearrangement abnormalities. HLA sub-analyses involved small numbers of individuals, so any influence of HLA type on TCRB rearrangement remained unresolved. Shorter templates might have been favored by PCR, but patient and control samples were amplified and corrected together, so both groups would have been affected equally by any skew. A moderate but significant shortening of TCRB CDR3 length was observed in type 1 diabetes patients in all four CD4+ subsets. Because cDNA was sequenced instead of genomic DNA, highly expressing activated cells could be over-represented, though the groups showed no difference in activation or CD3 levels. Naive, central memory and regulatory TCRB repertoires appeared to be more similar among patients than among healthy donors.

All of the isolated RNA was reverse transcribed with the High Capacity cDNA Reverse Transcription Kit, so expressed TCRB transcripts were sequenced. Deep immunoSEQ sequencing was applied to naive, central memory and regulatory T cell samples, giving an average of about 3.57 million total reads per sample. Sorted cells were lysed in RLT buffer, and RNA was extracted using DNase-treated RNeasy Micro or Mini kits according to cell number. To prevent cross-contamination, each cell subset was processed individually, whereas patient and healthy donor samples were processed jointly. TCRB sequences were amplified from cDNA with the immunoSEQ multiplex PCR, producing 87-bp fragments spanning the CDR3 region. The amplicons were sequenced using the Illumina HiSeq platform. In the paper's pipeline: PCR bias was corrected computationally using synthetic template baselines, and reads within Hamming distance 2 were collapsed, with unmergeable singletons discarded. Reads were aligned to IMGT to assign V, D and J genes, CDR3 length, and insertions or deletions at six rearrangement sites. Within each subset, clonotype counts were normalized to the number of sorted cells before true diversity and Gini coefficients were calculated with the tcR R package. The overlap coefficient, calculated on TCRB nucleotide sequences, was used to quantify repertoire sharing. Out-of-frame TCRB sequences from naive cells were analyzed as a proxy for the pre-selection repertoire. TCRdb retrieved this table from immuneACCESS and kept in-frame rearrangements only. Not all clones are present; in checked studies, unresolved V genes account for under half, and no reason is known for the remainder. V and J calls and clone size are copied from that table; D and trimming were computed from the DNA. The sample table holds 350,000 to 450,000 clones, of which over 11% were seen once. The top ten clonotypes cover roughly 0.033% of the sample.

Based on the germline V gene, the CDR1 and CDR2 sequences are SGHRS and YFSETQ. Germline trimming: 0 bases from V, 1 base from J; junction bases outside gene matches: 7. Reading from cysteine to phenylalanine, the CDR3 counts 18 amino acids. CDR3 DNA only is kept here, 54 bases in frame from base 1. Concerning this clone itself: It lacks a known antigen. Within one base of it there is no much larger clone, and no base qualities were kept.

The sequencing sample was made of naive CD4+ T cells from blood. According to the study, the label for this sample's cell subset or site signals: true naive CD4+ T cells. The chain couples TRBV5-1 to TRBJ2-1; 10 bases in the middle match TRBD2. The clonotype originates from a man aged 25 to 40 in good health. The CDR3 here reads CASSLDRSSGSSYNEQFF. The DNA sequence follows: TGCGCCAGCAGCTTGGATAGGTCTAGCGGGAGTTCCTACAATGAGCAGTTCTTC.